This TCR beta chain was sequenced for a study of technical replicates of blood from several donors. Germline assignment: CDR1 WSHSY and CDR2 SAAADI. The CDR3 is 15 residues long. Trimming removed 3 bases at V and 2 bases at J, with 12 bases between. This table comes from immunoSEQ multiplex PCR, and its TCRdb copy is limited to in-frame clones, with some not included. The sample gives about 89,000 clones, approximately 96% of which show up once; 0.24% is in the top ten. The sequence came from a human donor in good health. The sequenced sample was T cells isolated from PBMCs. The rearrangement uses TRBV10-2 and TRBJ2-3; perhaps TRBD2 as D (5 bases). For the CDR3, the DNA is TGCGCCAGCAGTGACCTAGCCGCCTCCACAGATACGCAGTATTTT. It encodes CASSDLAASTDTQYF.